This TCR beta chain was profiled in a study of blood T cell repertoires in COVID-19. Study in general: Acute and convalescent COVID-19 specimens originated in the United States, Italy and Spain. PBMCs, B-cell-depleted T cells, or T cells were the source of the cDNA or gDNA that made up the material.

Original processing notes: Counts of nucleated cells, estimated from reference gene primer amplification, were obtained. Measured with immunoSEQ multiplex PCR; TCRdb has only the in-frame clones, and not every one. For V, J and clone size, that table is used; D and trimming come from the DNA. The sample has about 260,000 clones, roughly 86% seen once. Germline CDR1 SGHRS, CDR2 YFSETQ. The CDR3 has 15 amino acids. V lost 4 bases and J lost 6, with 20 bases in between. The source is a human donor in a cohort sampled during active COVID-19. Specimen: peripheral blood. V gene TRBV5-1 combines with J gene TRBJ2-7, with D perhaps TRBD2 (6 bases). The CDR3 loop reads CASSPNFGRDGEQYF. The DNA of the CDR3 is TGCGCCAGCAGCCCGAACTTTGGGCGGGATGGCGAGCAGTACTTC. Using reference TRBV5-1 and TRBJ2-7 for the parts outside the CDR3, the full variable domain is KAGVTQTPRYLIKTRGQQVTLSCSPISGHRSVSWYQQTPGQGLQFLFEYFSETQRNKGNFPGRFSGRQFSNSRSEMNVSTLELGDSALYLCASSPNFGRDGEQYFGPGTRLTVT.